The sequence of this TCR beta chain was determined in a study of siplizumab effects on memory and regulatory T cells. In each sample, around 96,000 TCR templates were assayed. TCRdb keeps only in-frame clones here, not all; method: immunoSEQ multiplex PCR. The sample carries roughly 100,000 clones, 90% to 95% recorded once. With regard to this clone: The antigen is not known.

Regarding the study as a whole: No more than a minor fraction of alloreactive clones could be traced back to unstimulated subsets.

Germline CDR1 reads SGHVS; CDR2 reads FNYEAQ. Between the trimmed V and J ends, which lost 4 bases and 4 bases, there was a span of 4 bases. This CDR3 contains 11 residues. Sequencing was performed on CD8+ T cells sorted from blood. V and J are TRBV7-6 and TRBJ2-5; D unclear. The sequence was obtained from a human donor in good health. The DNA for the CDR3 is TGTGCCAGCAGCTCCCCAGAGACCCAGTACTTC. It is translated as CASSSPETQYF.